The clone carrying this T cell receptor (beta chain) came up many times. Its antigen is unknown. The data were taken from a study of CD8 T cells in ankylosing spondylitis. General study points: Ankylosing spondylitis blood seemed to carry a telltale TCR beta motif made of under ten highly homologous variants.

Researchers built TCR beta libraries using quantitative 5'-RACE with molecular barcodes. TCRdb redid the calling of the 5' RACE reads with MiXCR, one entry per CDR3 protein. Altogether about 220,000 distinct CDR3 sequences are present, about 7.3% being singletons, with the ten largest covering 13% to 15%. The sequenced sample consisted of blood, either unsorted or a sorted T cell fraction (not recorded which). This receptor was identified in a male donor with ankylosing spondylitis.

The CDR3: CSAGGGHPYEQYF. For the CDR3, the DNA is TGCAGCGCCGGGGGGGGACATCCATACGAGCAGTACTTC. The V gene is TRBV29-1, the J gene TRBJ2-7, with 8 bases fitting TRBD2. V lost 7 bases, J lost 4 bases, and 9 bases stayed unmatched. This CDR3 is 13 amino acids long. From germline, CDR1 is SQVTM and CDR2 ANQGSEA.